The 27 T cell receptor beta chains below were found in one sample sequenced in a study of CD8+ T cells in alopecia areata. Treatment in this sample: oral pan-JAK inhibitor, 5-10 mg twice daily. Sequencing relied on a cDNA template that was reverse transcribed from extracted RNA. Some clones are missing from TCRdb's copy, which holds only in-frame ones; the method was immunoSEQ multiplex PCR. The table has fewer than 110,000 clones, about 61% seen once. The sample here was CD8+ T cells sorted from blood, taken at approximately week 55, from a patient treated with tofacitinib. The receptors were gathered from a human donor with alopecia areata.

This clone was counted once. As DNA, the CDR3 is TGCGCCAGCAGCTTGCTTTATAACTATGGCTACACCTTC. Translated: CASSLLYNYGYTF. The chain uses TRBV5-1 and TRBJ1-2; D unclear. The germline CDR1 and CDR2 sequences are SGHRS and YFSETQ. V lost 1 base and J lost 1, with 5 bases in between. The CDR3 has 13 residues.

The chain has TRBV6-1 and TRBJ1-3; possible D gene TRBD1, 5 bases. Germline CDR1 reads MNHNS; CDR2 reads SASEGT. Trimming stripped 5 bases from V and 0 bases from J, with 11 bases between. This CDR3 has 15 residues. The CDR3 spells CASSSGRSSGNTIYF. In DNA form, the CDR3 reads TGTGCCAGCAGTTCGGGACGGAGCTCTGGAAACACCATATATTTT.

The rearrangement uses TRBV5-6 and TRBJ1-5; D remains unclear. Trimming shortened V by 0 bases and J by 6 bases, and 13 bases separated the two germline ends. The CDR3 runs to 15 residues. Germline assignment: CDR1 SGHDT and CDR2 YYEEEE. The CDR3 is CASSLGIGVGQPQHF. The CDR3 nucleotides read TGTGCCAGCAGCTTGGGAATCGGAGTGGGTCAGCCCCAGCATTTT.

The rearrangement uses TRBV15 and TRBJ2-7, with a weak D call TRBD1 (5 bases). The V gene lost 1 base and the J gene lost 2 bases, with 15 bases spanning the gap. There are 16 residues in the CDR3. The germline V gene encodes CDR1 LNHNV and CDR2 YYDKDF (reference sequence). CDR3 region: CATSRGIQGSPYEQYF. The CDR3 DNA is TGTGCCACCAGCAGAGGGATTCAGGGCAGCCCCTACGAGCAGTACTTC.

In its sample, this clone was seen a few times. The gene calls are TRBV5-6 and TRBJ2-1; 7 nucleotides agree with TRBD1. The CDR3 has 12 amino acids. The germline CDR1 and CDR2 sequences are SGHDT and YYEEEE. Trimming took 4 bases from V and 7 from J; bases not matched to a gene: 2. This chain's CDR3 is CASSQTGNEQFF. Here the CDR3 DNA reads TGTGCCAGCAGCCAGACAGGGAATGAGCAGTTCTTC.

CDR3 amino acids: CASSLLGTAHEQYF. In DNA, the CDR3 is TGTGCCAGCAGCTTACTTGGGACAGCCCACGAGCAGTACTTC. This chain uses TRBV13 with TRBJ2-7; 7 bases align to TRBD1. Germline CDR1 and CDR2: PRHDT and FYEKMQ (reference sequence). V trimming: 2 bases; J trimming: 5 bases; junction bases outside the gene matches: 6. The CDR3 consists of 14 residues.

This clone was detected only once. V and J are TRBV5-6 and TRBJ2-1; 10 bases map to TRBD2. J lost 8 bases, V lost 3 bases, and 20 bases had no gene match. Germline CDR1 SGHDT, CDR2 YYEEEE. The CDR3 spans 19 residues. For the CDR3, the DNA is TGTGCCAGCAGCTCCAGAACAGGCAAGCGGGGGGGCCGAGTCCATGAGCAGTTCTTC. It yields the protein CASSSRTGKRGGRVHEQFF.

The CDR3 spells CASSPGTASSYEQYF. CDR3 bases: TGTGCCAGCAGTCCAGGGACAGCGAGCTCCTACGAGCAGTACTTC. The chain joins TRBV27 to TRBJ2-7; 7 bases fit TRBD1. The length of the CDR3 is 15 residues. After removal of 5 bases from V and 0 bases from J, the junction contained 7 bases not matched to a gene. Germline values: CDR1 MNHEY, CDR2 SMNVEV (reference sequence).

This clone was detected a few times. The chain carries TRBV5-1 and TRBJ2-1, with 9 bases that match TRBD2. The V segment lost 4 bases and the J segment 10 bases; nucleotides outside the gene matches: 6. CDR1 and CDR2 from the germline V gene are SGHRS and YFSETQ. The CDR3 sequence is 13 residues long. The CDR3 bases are TGCGCCAGCAGCCCCTACCTAGCGGGGGAGCAGTTCTTC. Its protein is CASSPYLAGEQFF.

As DNA, the CDR3 is TGCGCCAGCAGCCGGACTAGCGGGCAAAAAACCGGGGAGCTGTTTTTT. Protein: CASSRTSGQKTGELFF. This chain connects TRBV4-1 to TRBJ2-2; 11 positions match TRBD2. Germline-derived CDR1 and CDR2 are MGHRA and YSYEKL. The CDR3 consists of 16 residues. The trim removed 4 bases at V and 5 bases at J, leaving 6 bases unmatched.

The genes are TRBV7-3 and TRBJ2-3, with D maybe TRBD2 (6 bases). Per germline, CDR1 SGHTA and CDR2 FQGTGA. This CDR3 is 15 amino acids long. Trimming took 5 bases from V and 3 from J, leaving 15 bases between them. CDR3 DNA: TGTGCCAGCAGCGGATCTGGGGGGATAACAGATACGCAGTATTTT. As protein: CASSGSGGITDTQYF.

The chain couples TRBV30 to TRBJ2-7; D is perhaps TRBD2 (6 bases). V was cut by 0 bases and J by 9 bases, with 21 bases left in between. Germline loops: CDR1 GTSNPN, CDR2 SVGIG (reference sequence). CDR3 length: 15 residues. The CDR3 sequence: CAWSVRGVHTLGQYF. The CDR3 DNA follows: TGTGCCTGGAGTGTACGCGGGGTCCACACGCTTGGGCAGTACTTC.

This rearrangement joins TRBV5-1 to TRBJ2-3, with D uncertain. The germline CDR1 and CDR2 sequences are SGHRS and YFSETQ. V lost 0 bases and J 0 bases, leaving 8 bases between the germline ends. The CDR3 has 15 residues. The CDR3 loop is CASSLAAASTDTQYF. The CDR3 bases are TGCGCCAGCAGCTTGGCGGCAGCTAGCACAGATACGCAGTATTTT.

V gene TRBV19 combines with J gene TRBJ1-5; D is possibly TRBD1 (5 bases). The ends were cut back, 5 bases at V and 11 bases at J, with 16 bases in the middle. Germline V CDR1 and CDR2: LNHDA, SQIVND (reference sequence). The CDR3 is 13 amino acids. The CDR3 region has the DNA TGTGCCAGTAGTTTAACCAGGGTAAATACCCAGCATTTT. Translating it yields CASSLTRVNTQHF.

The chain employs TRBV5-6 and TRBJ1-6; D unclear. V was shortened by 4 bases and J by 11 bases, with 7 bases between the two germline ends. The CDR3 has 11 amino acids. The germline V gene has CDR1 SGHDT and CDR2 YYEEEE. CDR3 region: CASSAGAPLHF. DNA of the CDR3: TGTGCCAGCAGCGCCGGGGCACCCCTCCACTTT.

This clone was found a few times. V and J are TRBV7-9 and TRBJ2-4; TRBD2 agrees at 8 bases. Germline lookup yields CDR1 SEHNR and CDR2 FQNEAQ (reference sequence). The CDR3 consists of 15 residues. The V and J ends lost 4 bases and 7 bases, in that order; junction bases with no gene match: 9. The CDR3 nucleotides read TGTGCCAGCAGCTCACCGGGACTAGGGGACAACATTCAGTACTTC. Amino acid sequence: CASSSPGLGDNIQYF.

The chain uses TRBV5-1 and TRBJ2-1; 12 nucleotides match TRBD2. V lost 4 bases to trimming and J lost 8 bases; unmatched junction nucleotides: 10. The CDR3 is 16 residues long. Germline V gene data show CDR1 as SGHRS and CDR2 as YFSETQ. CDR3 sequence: CASSGTTSGGPHEQFF. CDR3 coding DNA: TGCGCCAGCAGCGGGACGACTAGCGGGGGTCCTCATGAGCAGTTCTTC.

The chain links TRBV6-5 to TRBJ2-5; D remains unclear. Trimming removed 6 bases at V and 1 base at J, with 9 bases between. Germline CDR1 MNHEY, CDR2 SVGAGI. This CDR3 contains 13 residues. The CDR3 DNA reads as TGTGCCAGCAGCCTTCTAATCCAAGAGACCCAGTACTTC. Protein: CASSLLIQETQYF.

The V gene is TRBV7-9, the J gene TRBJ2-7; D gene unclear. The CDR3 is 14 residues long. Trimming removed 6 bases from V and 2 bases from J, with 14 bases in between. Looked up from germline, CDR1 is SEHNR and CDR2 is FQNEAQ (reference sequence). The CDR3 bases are TGTGCCAGCAGTCCCCCCGGGTCTGCCTACGAGCAGTACTTC. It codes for CASSPPGSAYEQYF.

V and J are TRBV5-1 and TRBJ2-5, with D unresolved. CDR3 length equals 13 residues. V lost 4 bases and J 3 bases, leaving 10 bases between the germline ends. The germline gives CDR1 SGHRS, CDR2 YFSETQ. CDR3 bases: TGCGCCAGCAGCCCGGACCCTAAAGAGACCCAGTACTTC. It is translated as CASSPDPKETQYF. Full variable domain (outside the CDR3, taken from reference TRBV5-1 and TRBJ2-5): KAGVTQTPRYLIKTRGQQVTLSCSPISGHRSVSWYQQTPGQGLQFLFEYFSETQRNKGNFPGRFSGRQFSNSRSEMNVSTLELGDSALYLCASSPDPKETQYFGPGTRLLVL.

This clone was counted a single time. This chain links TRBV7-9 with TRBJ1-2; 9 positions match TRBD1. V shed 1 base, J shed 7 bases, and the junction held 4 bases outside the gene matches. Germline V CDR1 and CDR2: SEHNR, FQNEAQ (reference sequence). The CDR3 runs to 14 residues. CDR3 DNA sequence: TGTGCCAGCAGCTTAGACGGGACAGGGTTTGGCTACACCTTC. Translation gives CASSLDGTGFGYTF.

This CDR3 reads CASSPGTGAGYGYTF. DNA for the CDR3: TGTGCCAGCAGCCCAGGGACAGGGGCGGGCTATGGCTACACCTTC. The gene calls are TRBV27 and TRBJ1-2, with TRBD1 identical over 10 bases. Germline CDR1 MNHEY, CDR2 SMNVEV (reference sequence). The ends lost 6 bases at V and 4 bases at J; junction bases unmatched: 8. The CDR3 covers 15 residues.

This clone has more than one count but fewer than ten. The CDR3 reads CASSQWAQGQNTEAFF. The DNA of the CDR3 is TGCGCCAGCAGCCAATGGGCCCAGGGACAGAACACTGAAGCTTTCTTT. The chain has TRBV4-1 and TRBJ1-1; D is possibly TRBD1 (6 bases). Per germline, CDR1 MGHRA and CDR2 YSYEKL. The CDR3 covers 16 residues. The ends were cut back, 2 bases at V and 1 base at J, with 14 bases in the middle.

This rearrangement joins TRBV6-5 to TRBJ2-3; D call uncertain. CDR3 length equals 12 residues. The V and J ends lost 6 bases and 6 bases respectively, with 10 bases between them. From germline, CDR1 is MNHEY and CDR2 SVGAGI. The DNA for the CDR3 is TGTGCCAGCAGCCATCCCCCGGATACGCAGTATTTT. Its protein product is CASSHPPDTQYF.

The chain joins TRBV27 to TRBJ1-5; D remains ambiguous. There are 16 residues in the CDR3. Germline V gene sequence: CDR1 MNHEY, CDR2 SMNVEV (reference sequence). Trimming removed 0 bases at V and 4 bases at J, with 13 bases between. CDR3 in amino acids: CASSLSADLWNQPQHF. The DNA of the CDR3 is TGTGCCAGCAGTTTATCAGCAGATCTATGGAATCAGCCCCAGCATTTT.

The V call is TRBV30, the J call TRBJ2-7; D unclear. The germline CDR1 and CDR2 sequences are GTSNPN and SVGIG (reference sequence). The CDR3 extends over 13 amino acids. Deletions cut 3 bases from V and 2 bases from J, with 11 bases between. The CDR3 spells CAWRASGAYEQYF. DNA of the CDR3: TGTGCCTGGAGAGCCTCCGGCGCCTACGAGCAGTACTTC.

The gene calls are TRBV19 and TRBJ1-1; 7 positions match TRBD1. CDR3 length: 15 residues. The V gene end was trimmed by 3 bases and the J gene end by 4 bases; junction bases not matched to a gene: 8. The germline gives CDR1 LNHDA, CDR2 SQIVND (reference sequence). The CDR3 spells CASSILTGDGTEAFF. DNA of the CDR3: TGTGCCAGTAGTATTTTAACAGGGGATGGCACTGAAGCTTTCTTT.